This entry features one TCR beta chain sequence. Its antigen specificity is not known. Base quality data are lacking; no much larger clone is found one base away. This sample is drawn from a study of shared clonotypes between healthy human individuals (TCRdb year 2020). Study-level background: Two women and three men aged 18 to 49 years were included in the cohort. Per donor, three plates each were used for CD4 naive and CD4 memory, two for CD8 naive, and one for CD8 memory. To estimate repertoire size and how much clonotype sharing occurs between individuals, the study deeply sequenced the blood TCR repertoires of roughly 5 healthy adults. Libraries were prepared and TCR repertoires were sequenced by different laboratories using diverse techniques, in order to increase sequencing depth and limit assay-specific biases. Leukapheresis yielded between about 0.85 and 10 billion PBMCs per donor. General study outcomes and caveats: Because the study included only a small number of donors, the genetic and exposure-history diversity represented was limited. Sampling was restricted to blood, and TCR repertoires in tissue are likely to differ from TCR repertoires in blood. Pairwise subsampling led to the expectation that sequencing depth would affect the degree of clonotype sharing among donors. Larger estimated clonotype richness was generally found for naive subsets than for memory subsets. Across a handful of donors, approximately 4.9% of naive CD4, around 3.3% of naive CD8, approximately 2.5% of memory CD4, and approximately 0.4% of memory CD8 clonotypes were shared. Clonotypes shared by all four sorted-subset donors showed higher generation probabilities than non-shared clonotypes. Rarefaction of sorted-subset datasets indicated incomplete sequencing despite the large sequencing depth.

Using the deep immunoSEQ assay, multiplex PCR amplified TCR CDR3 regions from genomic DNA. For each cell subset, the extracted genomic DNA was distributed evenly across all wells of several immunoSEQ 96-well plates, and each plate served as one replicate. For sorted subsets, roughly 0.2 ug genomic DNA, equal to tens of thousands of T cell genomes, was loaded into each replicate PCR. Purified libraries were quantified with a Qubit 3.0 fluorometer, sized on a Bioanalyzer 2100, and re-quantified with the KAPA Library Quantification kit. A separate single-read 150-cycle Illumina NextSeq 550 flow cell was used to sequence each immunoSEQ 96-well plate. Regarding the original processing steps: Because the immunoSEQ output included only junctional sequences and no quality scores, the filtering could not be the same as the filtering used for full-length reads. Sequences were annotated with PyIR, a Python wrapper for IgBLAST v1.9, and V/J genes and CDR3 were assigned using IMGT germline references. Any read was removed if the V/J assignment was weak (E-value above 1e-6), the CDR3 was missing, or the read contained stop codons, out-of-frame junctions, or ambiguous translated residues. V3J clonotypes were defined as sequences sharing an identical inferred V gene, J gene, and CDR3 amino acid sequence. Percentage overlap between repertoires was computed as shared unique clonotypes divided by the size of the smaller repertoire. Three approaches were used to assess repertoire richness: RTK rarefaction, the Chao1 estimator, and Recon v2.1 estimates of unobserved clonotypes. Generation probabilities for all TCRbeta clonotypes obtained by the gDNA method from four donors were computed using OLGA. TCRdb limited this immuneACCESS table to in-frame rearrangements with V and J called. A share of clones is missing; checked studies link under half to unresolved V genes, and the rest is unexplained. D and trimming were read from the DNA, whereas the V and J calls and clone size are those reported in that table. In all, the sample holds around 2.5 million clones, and 80% to 95% of those were seen once. The ten largest clones represent more than 0.35% of the sample.

The CDR3 measures 14 amino acids from cysteine to phenylalanine. Of the read, only the CDR3 DNA is kept; its 42 bases are in frame from base 1. V is cut by 2 bases and J by 4 bases, and the space between the germline ends is 12 bases. CDR1 LNHNV and CDR2 YYDKDF were looked up in the germline V gene (reference sequence). The donors were healthy, HIV-negative adults with no recently reported acute infections or vaccinations. All donors were Caucasian adults living in Nashville, Tennessee, USA. CD4+ T cells were enriched by magnetic negative selection, after which naive cells were positively selected on CD45RA and the negative fraction was taken as the memory subset. Blood was collected by leukapheresis, and PBMCs were isolated by Ficoll-Histopaque density gradient centrifugation and then cryopreserved in liquid nitrogen vapor phase. Purity and quantity of every magnetically sorted T cell population were checked by analytical flow cytometry. Genomic DNA was isolated from every sorted fraction and measured by UV absorbance on a Nanodrop 2000c.

This TCR was sampled from a man younger than 30 in good health. Some clones in this sample may be carry-over from other donors' samples. Recombination linked TRBV15 to TRBJ2-7; too little of a D gene remains to name it. Material: naive CD4+ T cells from PBMCs. In light of the paper, this sample's cell subset or site label describes: CD45RA+ positively selected. Here the CDR3 is given as CATSRSLEQYEQYF. The DNA reads TGTGCCACCAGCAGATCTCTGGAGCAGTACGAGCAGTACTTC.